This TCR beta chain was profiled in a study of regulatory and conventional T cells in RAG deficiency. About this clone itself: The antigen remains unidentified.

With 0 bases clipped from V and 5 bases from J, the junction kept 7 bases outside the gene matches. The germline V gene has CDR1 MGHRA and CDR2 YSYEKL. The CDR3 is made up of 16 amino acids. Study-wide points: In Omenn syndrome, Treg and Tconv repertoires overlapped >75%. RAG-deficient patients showed markedly lower Shannon entropy and higher Simpson indices than control T-cell subsets.

This table comes from immunoSEQ multiplex PCR, and its TCRdb copy is limited to in-frame clones, with some not included. The data contain 22,000 or so clones, 93% of them singletons. The sorted conventional CD4+ T cells were CD25-low and CD127-high, with genomic DNA sequenced. These data were also reused for a study on regulatory T cells. That report notes: The primer mix had 52 TRBV and 13 TRBJ primers. Patient repertoires had restricted TRB V-J pairs and skewed V and J usage, most in Tregs.

The rearrangement links TRBV4-1 to TRBJ2-5; 9 nucleotides line up with TRBD2. This sequence was found in a human donor in good health. Source material: CD4+ T cells sorted from blood. The CDR3 here is CASSQDGAGGPETQYF. As DNA, the CDR3 is TGCGCCAGCAGCCAAGATGGGGCGGGGGGGCCGGAGACCCAGTACTTC.